These 21 T cell receptor beta chains originate from one sample sequenced in a study of T cell responses to AZD1222 COVID-19 vaccine. The table came from immunoSEQ multiplex PCR; TCRdb's copy has only in-frame clones and leaves some out. This table has about 78,000 clones, 85% to 90% appearing once. This specimen was peripheral blood, taken 28 days after the second AZD1222 dose. Receptors originate from an adult who received the AZD1222 COVID-19 vaccine.

The rearrangement links TRBV7-2 to TRBJ2-3; 7 bases are shared with TRBD2. Germline assignment: CDR1 SGHTA and CDR2 FQGNSA. The CDR3 is made up of 15 amino acids. With 0 bases clipped from V and 5 bases from J, the junction kept 5 bases outside the gene matches. CDR3: CASSLALAAIDTQYF. The CDR3 nucleotides read TGTGCCAGCAGCTTAGCGCTAGCGGCCATAGATACGCAGTATTTT.

The chain employs TRBV7-2 and TRBJ1-1; the D is unclear. V gave up 5 bases and J gave up 0 bases, with 10 bases separating them. The CDR3 is 14 residues long. Germline V gene lookup returns CDR1 SGHTA and CDR2 FQGNSA. DNA of the CDR3: TGTGCCAGCAGCCCCCCTTCAGTGAACACTGAAGCTTTCTTT. This codes for CASSPPSVNTEAFF.

The rearrangement links TRBV29-1 to TRBJ2-7, with 7 positions matching TRBD1. The CDR3 extends over 16 amino acids. V lost 3 bases to trimming and J lost 1 base; unmatched junction nucleotides: 12. Germline values: CDR1 SQVTM, CDR2 ANQGSEA. CDR3 amino acids: CSVEHGETGSSYEQYF. The DNA for the CDR3 is TGCAGCGTTGAGCACGGGGAGACAGGGTCATCCTACGAGCAGTACTTC.

The chain recombines TRBV7-9 with TRBJ1-2; TRBD1 agrees at 8 bases. Trimming removed 3 bases from V and 4 bases from J; junction bases left unmatched: 10. Germline assignment: CDR1 SEHNR and CDR2 FQNEAQ (reference sequence). This CDR3 contains 16 residues. CDR3: CASSFPAGGTGYGYTF. CDR3 in DNA: TGTGCCAGCAGCTTCCCGGCAGGGGGCACTGGCTATGGCTACACCTTC.

This chain connects TRBV9 to TRBJ1-2; no reliable D call. The germline CDR1 and CDR2 sequences are SGDLS and YYNGEE. The CDR3 length is 17 residues. V gave up 0 bases and J gave up 2 bases, with 17 bases separating them. The CDR3 DNA reads as TGTGCCAGCAGCGTAGGAAAGTTACAGCCCGTAAACTATGGCTACACCTTC. It specifies CASSVGKLQPVNYGYTF. Combining the CDR3 with reference TRBV9 and TRBJ1-2 gives the whole variable domain DSGVTQTPKHLITATGQRVTLRCSPRSGDLSVYWYQQSLDQGLQFLIQYYNGEERAKGNILERFSAQQFPDLHSELNLSSLELGDSALYFCASSVGKLQPVNYGYTFGSGTRLTVV.

The rearrangement joins TRBV25-1 to TRBJ1-2; D is undetermined. Germline assignment: CDR1 MGHDK and CDR2 SYGVNS. Trimming cost V 4 bases and J 5 bases, with 5 bases left between them. This CDR3 has 11 amino acids. In nucleotides, the CDR3 is TGTGCCAGCAGTGGAGGTTATGGCTACACCTTC. This codes for CASSGGYGYTF.

This chain uses TRBV30 with TRBJ1-2; a possible D gene is TRBD1 (5 bases). The length of the CDR3 is 12 residues. V gave up 1 base and J gave up 8 bases, with 11 bases separating them. CDR1 and CDR2 (germline): GTSNPN, SVGIG (reference sequence). CDR3 region: CAWSGLGGGYTF. The CDR3 DNA reads TGTGCCTGGAGTGGTCTGGGGGGGGGCTACACCTTC.

The V call is TRBV6-5, the J call TRBJ2-2; D possibly corresponds to TRBD1 (6 bases). Germline V gives CDR1 MNHEY, CDR2 SVGAGI. The length of the CDR3 is 16 residues. V was trimmed by 0 bases and J by 6 bases, leaving 14 bases between them. The CDR3 DNA is TGTGCCAGCAGTTACTCTCGCCAGGGGTTATCCGGGGAGCTGTTTTTT. Protein: CASSYSRQGLSGELFF.

The chain joins TRBV5-6 to TRBJ1-1, with TRBD1 as a possible D gene (5 bases). Trimming took 0 bases from V and 4 from J, leaving 10 bases between them. CDR3 length: 14 residues. Germline CDR1 is SGHDT and CDR2 is YYEEEE. The CDR3 reads CASSLAGGATEAFF. In DNA, the CDR3 is TGTGCCAGCAGCTTGGCGGGGGGAGCCACTGAAGCTTTCTTT.

In its sample, this clone was seen a few times. The gene calls are TRBV7-2 and TRBJ1-6; D gene uncertain. With 5 bases removed from V and 0 bases from J, the gap between germline ends came to 8 bases. Germline values: CDR1 SGHTA, CDR2 FQGNSA. This CDR3 spans 15 amino acids. This CDR3 reads CASSPGSSYNSPLHF. The CDR3 DNA follows: TGTGCCAGCAGCCCGGGAAGCTCCTATAATTCACCCCTCCACTTT.

V gene TRBV6-1 combines with J gene TRBJ2-4; D unclear. Trimming shortened V by 1 base and J by 8 bases, and 15 bases separated the two germline ends. From germline, CDR1 is MNHNS and CDR2 SASEGT. The CDR3 runs to 15 residues. The CDR3 nucleotides are TGTGCCAGCAGTGAAGGGGCCCCATCCCAGTACATTCAGTACTTC. This sequence encodes CASSEGAPSQYIQYF.

The rearrangement uses TRBV4-3 and TRBJ2-6; possible D gene TRBD1, 5 bases. CDR1 LGHNA and CDR2 YSLEER come from the germline V gene. Between the trimmed V and J ends, which lost 0 bases and 0 bases, there was a span of 9 bases. The CDR3 sequence is 17 residues long. The CDR3 DNA reads as TGCGCCAGCAGCCAAGACAGGGCCAACTCTGGGGCCAACGTCCTGACTTTC. Its protein product is CASSQDRANSGANVLTF.

The chain couples TRBV3-1 (or the pseudogene TRBV3-2) to TRBJ2-3, with a possible D match to TRBD1 (9 bases). V lost 6 bases, J lost 1 base, and 23 bases lay in between. Per the germline V gene, CDR1 is LGHDT and CDR2 is YNNKEL (reference sequence). CDR3 length: 18 amino acids. The CDR3 region has the DNA TGTGCCAGCAGTCGACAGGGGGTTGGAGCGGGGGGCACAGATACGCAGTATTTT. This translates into CASSRQGVGAGGTDTQYF.

The chain links TRBV9 to TRBJ1-3; maybe TRBD1 (6 bases). Trimming stripped 3 bases from V and 3 bases from J, with 22 bases between. The CDR3 has 18 residues. CDR1 is SGDLS and CDR2 is YYNGEE in the germline V gene. CDR3 region: CASSAHHPLQGGGNTIYF. CDR3 in DNA: TGTGCCAGCAGCGCCCATCATCCTTTACAGGGTGGTGGAAACACCATATATTTT.

The chain links TRBV4-1 to TRBJ1-5; weak D call: TRBD1 (5 bases). Germline V CDR1 and CDR2: MGHRA, YSYEKL. Trimming cost V 0 bases and J 2 bases, with 11 bases left between them. This CDR3 has 16 amino acids. CDR3 in DNA: TGCGCCAGCAGCCAAGATGGGGGTATTGGCAATCAGCCCCAGCATTTT. This sequence encodes CASSQDGGIGNQPQHF.

The chain joins TRBV2 to TRBJ1-1; D is unresolved. This CDR3 region has 13 residues. Trimming pared 4 bases from V and 1 base from J, leaving 7 bases between. CDR1 is SNHLY and CDR2 is FYNNEI in the germline V gene. The CDR3 sequence: CASSAGPNTEAFF. In DNA, the CDR3 is TGTGCCAGCAGTGCAGGTCCGAACACTGAAGCTTTCTTT.

V and J are TRBV19 and TRBJ1-1; D ambiguous. Germline loops: CDR1 LNHDA, CDR2 SQIVND (reference sequence). V was clipped by 1 base and J by 1 base, with 13 bases between them. This CDR3 contains 16 residues. CDR3 protein: CASSIVPPDTNTEAFF. The CDR3, as DNA: TGTGCCAGTAGTATAGTACCCCCAGACACGAACACTGAAGCTTTCTTT.

V usage is TRBV12-3 or TRBV12-4 and J usage is TRBJ2-1; D is ambiguous. The CDR3 is made up of 11 amino acids. The V and J ends lost 1 base and 9 bases respectively, with 4 bases between them. The CDR3 bases are TGTGCCAGCAGTTTAGTCGGTGAGCAGTTCTTC. Its protein product is CASSLVGEQFF.

This clone was found once. This chain uses TRBV19 with TRBJ1-4; D might be TRBD1 (5 bases). The CDR3 spans 14 residues. CDR1 is LNHDA, CDR2 SQIVND, per germline (reference sequence). The V end lost 6 bases, the J end lost 4 bases, and 12 bases lay between the germline ends. CDR3 nucleotides: TGTGCCAGTAGGATGGCAGGGTTTAATGAAAAACTGTTTTTT. As protein: CASRMAGFNEKLFF.

The sample holds one count of this clone. The chain employs TRBV2 and TRBJ2-7, with D perhaps matching TRBD1 (5 bases). The CDR3 consists of 11 residues. Trimming took off 11 bases at V and 3 bases at J, with 11 bases between the two ends. Per the germline V gene, CDR1 is SNHLY and CDR2 is FYNNEI. The CDR3 loop is CAADQGYEQYF. CDR3 nucleotides: TGTGCCGCAGACCAGGGCTACGAGCAGTACTTC.

The chain combines TRBV27 with TRBJ2-2; D remains unclear. This CDR3 contains 14 residues. The V gene lost 6 bases and the J gene lost 6 bases, with 14 bases spanning the gap. Per the germline V gene, CDR1 is MNHEY and CDR2 is SMNVEV (reference sequence). CDR3 nucleotide sequence: TGTGCCAGCAGCCGTCCGGGCACGGCCGGGGAGCTGTTTTTT. Translating it yields CASSRPGTAGELFF.